This TCR beta chain appears in the sequencing data of a study of T cell repertoires in cytomegalovirus infection (dated by TCRdb to about 2019). Study-wide context: Recently identified HLA-C-restricted CMV epitopes, whose presentation resists viral immunomodulation, were targeted by peptide stimulations together with well-studied HLA-B-restricted epitopes. The HLA type of each donor mattered for the analysis, because public TCR beta signatures pointed to carriage of CMV infection along with the matching HLA type.

The treatment or condition label on this specimen signifies: in vitro stimulation with specific CMV peptide epitopes to enrich CMV-specific T cells. The cysteine opens and the phenylalanine closes a CDR3 of 14 amino acids. Only the CDR3 DNA stays, 42 bases, in frame from base 1. CDR1 is given as MNHEY and CDR2 as SMNVEV, both from the germline V gene (reference sequence). Germline trimming: 5 bases from V, 2 bases from J; junction bases outside gene matches: 5. In this sample, this clonotype turned up many times. No cognate antigen has been identified for it. Nothing much larger sits one base from this clone, and base qualities are not available. The paper as a whole reports these results and caveats: Cumulative frequency of public TCR beta family members discriminated carriers of CMV infection plus the relevant HLA type in this cohort and an independent approximately 360-donor cohort. The ex vivo response was dominated by HLA-C-restricted CMV-specific TCR beta clonotypes, and the single most frequent clonotype in two of eight donors was supplied by these HLA-C-restricted clonotypes.

For sequencing, an Illumina HiSeq 1500 was employed. TCRdb reanalyzed the raw reads on its own, using fastp at Q25 for trimming and MiXCR for clone calling, and kept in-frame beta chains. Each CDR3 protein gets just one entry, which takes the most common genes and DNA from the rows behind it. Present in this sample are tens of thousands of distinct CDR3 sequences, 20% to 30% of which were seen just once. Jointly, the top ten make up roughly 50% of the sample. The sequences come from CD8+ T cells from cultured PBMCs, collected from culture after CMV antigen stimulation. The sequence joins TRBV27 to TRBJ2-5, and TRBD2 matches 7 of the central bases. The source of this sequence is a human donor in good health (CMV status not recorded). Some clones in this sample may be carry-over from other donors' samples. The nucleotide sequence reads TGTGCCAGCAGTCCAGCGGGGCTTCAAGAGACCCAGTACTTC. This yields the protein CASSPAGLQETQYF.